The rows below give T cell receptor beta chains drawn from one sample of a study of OX40 agonist ivuxolimab in advanced cancers. Profiled with immunoSEQ multiplex PCR; TCRdb holds only in-frame clones, not every one. The table lists about 18,000 clones, 75% to 90% of them singletons. This sample comprised CD4+ or CD8+ T cells sorted from blood, obtained in a trial of the OX40 agonist ivuxolimab. All receptors derive from an adult with an advanced solid tumor such as melanoma, head and neck, liver or kidney cancer. The CDR3 runs from the conserved cysteine through the conserved F or W. A D gene is named only where the DNA matches it firmly. Part of the rows lack a size; the others show once, few, many or a class for expanded clones.

TRBD2	14	-	TRBJ2-7	TRBV29-1	CSGSTSGSGYEQYF	TGCAGCGGGTCGACTAGCGGGAGTGGATACGAGCAGTACTTC
-	14	-	TRBJ2-5	TRBV4-3	CASSQETNEETQYF	TGCGCCAGCAGCCAAGAAACTAACGAAGAGACCCAGTACTTC
-	15	-	TRBJ1-2	TRBV14	CASSQDQWGRKGYTF	TGTGCCAGCAGCCAAGATCAATGGGGGCGGAAGGGCTACACCTTC
-	14	-	TRBJ1-1	TRBV28	CASTHAGMNTEAFF	TGTGCCAGCACCCACGCAGGGATGAACACTGAAGCTTTCTTT
-	14	-	TRBJ2-7	TRBV28	CASNPTAESYEQYF	TGTGCCAGCAACCCCACCGCAGAGTCCTACGAGCAGTACTTC
-	16	-	TRBJ2-2	TRBV28	CASSFFPPMYTGELFF	TGTGCCAGCAGTTTTTTCCCGCCAATGTACACCGGGGAGCTGTTTTTT
-	15	few	TRBJ1-1	TRBV28	CASIPDSFMNTEAFF	TGTGCCAGCATCCCGGACAGCTTTATGAACACTGAAGCTTTCTTT
-	15	-	TRBJ1-5	TRBV4-1	CASSHFWDSNQPQHF	TGCGCCAGCAGCCATTTCTGGGACAGCAATCAGCCCCAGCATTTT
-	15	once	TRBJ2-5	TRBV28	CASSFPPTGEETQYF	TGTGCCAGCAGTTTCCCCCCGACGGGGGAGGAGACCCAGTACTTC
-	16	once	TRBJ2-5	TRBV6-5	CASSYSNPGYQETQYF	TGTGCCAGCAGTTACTCGAATCCGGGGTACCAAGAGACCCAGTACTTC